This record looks at one T cell receptor beta chain sequence and its context. Its specificity is not known. Sequenced by immunoSEQ multiplex PCR; TCRdb stores in-frame clones only, minus some. The sample lists under 1,900,000 clones, around 98.5% seen once, with roughly 0.36% in the top ten. Germline CDR1 is SGHRS and CDR2 is YFSETQ. There are 15 residues in the CDR3. Trimming cost V 3 bases and J 4 bases; bases outside gene matches: 6. This entry comes from a study of shared clonotypes between healthy human individuals. Study-level findings and limits: Relative to clonotypes present in all four donors, those not shared had lower generation probabilities.

The investigators split CD4+ cells into a CD45RA+ naive subset and a CD45RA-negative memory subset. This receptor was identified in a man in his thirties or forties in good health. The sequencing input was naive CD4+ T cells sorted from blood. Specified subset: CD45RA+ positively selected. The chain is built from TRBV5-1 and TRBJ2-3, with 9 bases identical to TRBD2. Here the CDR3 DNA reads TGCGCCAGCAGCTCCCCTACTAGCGGGTCAGATACGCAGTATTTT. This gives the protein CASSSPTSGSDTQYF.